The rows below give T cell receptor beta chains drawn from one sample of a study of blood T cell repertoires in COVID-19. Sequencing was performed with immunoSEQ multiplex PCR; in TCRdb, only in-frame clones are kept and a portion is missing. The sample gives about 320,000 clones, roughly 90% of which show up once; nearly 6.5% is in the top ten. Sequencing was carried out using peripheral blood. Every receptor here comes from a man between 18 and 29 years old who had recovered from COVID-19. Both conserved end residues are part of each CDR3. The order of the fields is CDR3 length, J gene, V gene, CDR3 protein.

15 | TRBJ2-5 | TRBV5-4 | CASSSVAGSQETQYF
16 | TRBJ2-2 | TRBV4-2 | CASSQTSGSNTGELFF
15 | TRBJ1-4 | TRBV6-5 | CASSPGQGFVKKLFF
17 | TRBJ1-4 | TRBV19 | CASSARTGGTTNEKLFF
14 | TRBJ2-2 | TRBV4-1 | CASSQVFRLVELFF
13 | TRBJ1-1 | TRBV7-9 | CASSPQVGLTAFF
15 | TRBJ2-7 | TRBV6-5 | CASRPHSGDSYEQYF
15 | TRBJ1-1 | TRBV16 | CASSQYRGMNTEAFF
15 | TRBJ1-1 | TRBV7-9 | CASSLRGQGDTEAFF
13 | TRBJ2-7 | TRBV7-9 | CAERRQGASEQYF
15 | TRBJ1-2 | TRBV18 | CASSPGTDNWYGYTF
15 | TRBJ2-2 | TRBV11-3 | CASRAGGRDTGELFF
14 | TRBJ2-5 | TRBV3-1/TRBV3-2 | CASSRIDSQETQYF
14 | TRBJ2-7 | TRBV19 | CASSAQGAGGEQYF
16 | TRBJ2-7 | TRBV30 | CAWSGRTSGRAYEQYF
13 | TRBJ2-1 | TRBV6-5 | CASPSGTGDEQFF
20 | TRBJ2-3 | TRBV7-6 | CASSLGTGGTRPSSTDTQYF
15 | TRBJ1-1 | TRBV19 | CASKGGRNLNTEAFF
14 | TRBJ1-4 | TRBV30 | CAWSQGNSNEKLFF
14 | TRBJ2-5 | TRBV4-2 | CASSQALDQETQYF
15 | TRBJ1-1 | TRBV19 | CASSITPPTRTEAFF
11 | TRBJ2-1 | TRBV19 | CASRDRGEQFF
12 | TRBJ2-5 | TRBV13 | CASSSLGETQYF
18 | TRBJ2-7 | TRBV7-2 | CASSLPRTSGVPFSEQYF